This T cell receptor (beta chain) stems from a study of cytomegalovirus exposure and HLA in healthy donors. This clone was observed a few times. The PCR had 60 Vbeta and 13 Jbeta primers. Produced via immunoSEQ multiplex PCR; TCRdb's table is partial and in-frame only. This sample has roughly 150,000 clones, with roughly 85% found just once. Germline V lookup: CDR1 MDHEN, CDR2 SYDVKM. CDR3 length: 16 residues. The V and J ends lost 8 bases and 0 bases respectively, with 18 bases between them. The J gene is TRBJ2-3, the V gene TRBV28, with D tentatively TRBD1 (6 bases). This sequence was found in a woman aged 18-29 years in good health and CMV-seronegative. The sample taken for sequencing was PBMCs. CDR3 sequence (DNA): TGTGCCAGCGGAACAACAGGGCAATCTAGCACAGATACGCAGTATTTT. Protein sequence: CASGTTGQSSTDTQYF.